The 12 T cell receptor beta chains given below trace back to one sample, sequenced in a study of blood T cell repertoires in COVID-19. The assay was immunoSEQ multiplex PCR, and TCRdb's table has in-frame clones only and misses some. The sample includes roughly 260,000 clones, about 83% of them seen just once. The sequencing sample was made of PBMCs or T cells enriched from blood (not recorded which). The origin of the receptors is a middle-aged woman who had been exposed to COVID-19.

The V call is TRBV21-1, the J call TRBJ2-3; TRBD1, the D gene given by the table, was not confirmed from the DNA. TRBV21-1 is annotated as a pseudogene. The CDR3 is 15 amino acids. CDR3 DNA: TGTGCCAGCAGCGTCCACAGGGTGCCGGCAGATACGCAGTATTTT. It encodes CASSVHRVPADTQYF.

This clone showed up just a few times. The chain uses TRBV9 and TRBJ2-3, with 12 bases aligning to TRBD2. Losses at the gene ends were 2 bases for V and 6 bases for J; bases not matched to a gene: 4. The length of the CDR3 is 15 residues. The germline V gene has CDR1 SGDLS and CDR2 YYNGEE. CDR3: CASSVSSGGADTQYF. CDR3 sequence (DNA): TGTGCCAGCAGCGTTTCTAGCGGGGGGGCGGATACGCAGTATTTT.

The genes are TRBV30 and TRBJ1-2; D is unclear. V gave up 2 bases and J gave up 4 bases, with 11 bases separating them. The CDR3 is made up of 13 amino acids. Germline V gives CDR1 GTSNPN, CDR2 SVGIG (reference sequence). This CDR3 is CAWSPGPLYGYTF. CDR3 in DNA: TGTGCCTGGAGTCCTGGGCCCCTCTATGGCTACACCTTC.

This clone was observed a single time. V and J are TRBV19 and TRBJ1-6, with 10 positions matching TRBD1. With V trimmed by 4 bases and J by 10 bases, 10 bases remained unmatched. This CDR3 has 16 amino acids. Germline-derived CDR1 and CDR2 are LNHDA and SQIVND (reference sequence). The CDR3 protein is CASSTLGTGVRSPLHF. In DNA, the CDR3 is TGTGCCAGTAGTACCCTCGGGACAGGGGTAAGGTCACCCCTCCACTTT.

The rearrangement uses TRBV11-2 and TRBJ2-2, with D possibly being TRBD1 (5 bases). CDR1 and CDR2 (germline): SGHAT, FQNNGV. This CDR3 comprises 16 residues. Deletions cut 5 bases from V and 4 bases from J, with 17 bases between. CDR3 amino acids: CASSHIVGAATGELFF. The CDR3 DNA reads TGTGCCAGCAGCCACATTGTAGGGGCTGCCACCGGGGAGCTGTTTTTT.

The genes are TRBV29-1 and TRBJ2-5; TRBD1 matches at 7 bases. Germline V CDR1 and CDR2: SQVTM, ANQGSEA. V gave up 1 base and J gave up 2 bases; unmatched junction bases: 4. The CDR3 length is 14 residues. CDR3: CSVEGGTAQETQYF. CDR3 nucleotide sequence: TGCAGCGTTGAAGGGGGGACAGCGCAAGAGACCCAGTACTTC.

The CDR3: CASSDPPLQTLYEQYF. Written as DNA, the CDR3 is TGTGCCAGCAGCGACCCTCCGTTGCAGACTCTCTACGAGCAGTACTTC. The chain joins TRBV7-9 to TRBJ2-7; D unresolved. The length of the CDR3 is 16 residues. V lost 5 bases, J lost 3 bases, and 20 bases lay in between. Germline values: CDR1 SEHNR, CDR2 FQNEAQ (reference sequence).

This clone was observed a single time. V is TRBV6-5 and J is TRBJ1-4; D possibly corresponds to TRBD1 (6 bases). The CDR3 length is 16 residues. Trimming stripped 2 bases from V and 8 bases from J, with 18 bases between. Germline-derived CDR1 and CDR2 are MNHEY and SVGAGI. This chain's CDR3 is CASSYISPGQGEKLFF. As DNA, the CDR3 is TGTGCCAGCAGTTACATTTCCCCGGGACAAGGAGAAAAACTGTTTTTT.

The chain is built from TRBV6-6 and TRBJ1-2, with 7 nucleotides matching TRBD1. V lost 4 bases and J lost 8; bases outside the gene matches: 10. CDR1 and CDR2 (germline): MNHNY, SVGAGI (reference sequence). This CDR3 is built from 14 residues. The CDR3, as DNA: TGTGCCAGCAGTTCACCGGGACAGCCTTCGGGCTACACCTTC. Translating gives CASSSPGQPSGYTF.

This sequence joins TRBV5-1 and TRBJ2-3; the D is unclear. The CDR3 consists of 13 residues. Germline V gene data show CDR1 as SGHRS and CDR2 as YFSETQ. The V end was cut by 2 bases, the J end by 2 bases, with 6 bases between. In nucleotides, the CDR3 is TGCGCCAGCAGCTTTAGAGACACAGATACGCAGTATTTT. This codes for CASSFRDTDTQYF.

The rearrangement joins TRBV10-2 to TRBJ1-1, with 7 bases matching TRBD1. Trimming removed 8 bases from V and 0 bases from J; junction bases left unmatched: 6. The CDR3 covers 14 residues. CDR1 and CDR2 (germline): WSHSY, SAAADI. The CDR3 DNA reads as TGCGCCAGCGGATTGACAGGGATGAACACTGAAGCTTTCTTT. Amino acids: CASGLTGMNTEAFF.

V usage is TRBV7-3 and J usage is TRBJ2-5, with D tentatively TRBD1 (7 bases). Trimming shortened V by 6 bases and J by 2 bases, and 19 bases separated the two germline ends. Germline CDR1 and CDR2: SGHTA and FQGTGA. CDR3 length: 16 residues. CDR3 region: CASSFRGEAEQETQYF. CDR3 coding DNA: TGTGCCAGCAGTTTCAGGGGGGAAGCCGAGCAAGAGACCCAGTACTTC.